One and the same sample provided the 10 T cell receptor beta chains below, sequenced in a study of sequential checkpoint blockade in melanoma. The table came from immunoSEQ multiplex PCR; TCRdb's copy has only in-frame clones and leaves some out. The data show about 5,100 clones, about 30% seen once. Treatment specified: randomized to nivolumab then ipilimumab (arm A) or the reverse (arm B). Sequenced material: tumor tissue (inferred from file names), taken from a patient given nivolumab and ipilimumab in sequence. These receptors all stem from a human donor with melanoma.

The sample holds a few counts of this clone. The V and J genes are TRBV12-5 and TRBJ2-3; the match to TRBD2 covers 7 bases. The CDR3 spans 13 residues. Germline V lookup: CDR1 LGHNT, CDR2 FRNRAP. The CDR3 nucleotides are TGTGCCAGCGGGGCTTCTAGCACAGATACGCAGTATTTT. Translation: CASGASSTDTQYF.

The rearrangement joins TRBV5-1 to TRBJ2-7, with 8 bases matching TRBD2. The CDR3 is 18 residues long. CDR1 SGHRS and CDR2 YFSETQ come from the germline V gene. Losses at the gene ends were 0 bases for V and 3 bases for J; bases not matched to a gene: 14. CDR3 DNA: TGCGCCAGCAGCTTGGCCTCCCCCCTGGCGGGAGGTTACTACGAGCAGTACTTC. Translated: CASSLASPLAGGYYEQYF. Full variable domain (outside the CDR3, taken from reference TRBV5-1 and TRBJ2-7): KAGVTQTPRYLIKTRGQQVTLSCSPISGHRSVSWYQQTPGQGLQFLFEYFSETQRNKGNFPGRFSGRQFSNSRSEMNVSTLELGDSALYLCASSLASPLAGGYYEQYFGPGTRLTVT.

The gene calls are TRBV18 and TRBJ1-1; tentative D call: TRBD1 (6 bases). Germline loops: CDR1 KGHSH, CDR2 LQKENI. V was trimmed by 5 bases and J by 11 bases, leaving 18 bases between them. The CDR3 covers 13 residues. This chain's CDR3 is CASSVQGPESAFF. The CDR3 region has the DNA TGTGCCAGCTCAGTTCAGGGGCCAGAGAGTGCTTTCTTT.

This clone was recorded a few times. The chain uses TRBV11-3 and TRBJ1-4; a weak D match, TRBD1 (6 bases). There are 16 residues in the CDR3. Germline lookup yields CDR1 SGHNT and CDR2 YENEEA. V was trimmed by 5 bases and J by 8 bases, leaving 21 bases between them. Here the CDR3 reads CASSQVGPGGEEKLFF. The DNA for the CDR3 is TGTGCCAGCAGCCAAGTTGGTCCCGGGGGCGAAGAAAAACTGTTTTTT.

This clone was seen only a few times. The V gene is TRBV28, the J gene TRBJ1-3, with D maybe TRBD1 (5 bases). The V end was cut by 4 bases, the J end by 0 bases, with 16 bases between. Germline V gives CDR1 MDHEN, CDR2 SYDVKM. The CDR3 runs to 17 residues. CDR3 DNA sequence: TGTGCCAGCAGTTCCAGCTCCGGGACTTACTCTGGAAACACCATATATTTT. Translating gives CASSSSSGTYSGNTIYF.

The chain uses TRBV29-1 and TRBJ2-1; 12 bases match TRBD2. Germline CDR1 is SQVTM and CDR2 is ANQGSEA. V lost 7 bases and J lost 7; bases outside the gene matches: 8. The CDR3 is made up of 14 amino acids. Here the CDR3 DNA reads TGCAGCGGAAAGACTAGCGGGAGTATGAATGAGCAGTTCTTC. Amino acids: CSGKTSGSMNEQFF.

Within the sample, this clone is medium-sized (0.01 to 0.1%). The chain joins TRBV11-3 to TRBJ2-5; 7 bases agree with TRBD1. Germline V lookup: CDR1 SGHNT, CDR2 YENEEA. The junction had 9 bases not matched to a gene; V was cut back by 4 bases and J by 1 base. The CDR3 runs 16 residues. CDR3 protein: CASSSLQGRSQETQYF. In DNA, the CDR3 is TGTGCCAGCAGCTCCCTACAGGGGAGATCCCAAGAGACCCAGTACTTC.

The chain recombines TRBV5-1 with TRBJ2-3; TRBD2 matches 13 bases. This CDR3 has 16 amino acids. Germline CDR1 is SGHRS and CDR2 is YFSETQ. V shed 4 bases, J shed 4 bases, and the junction held 6 bases outside the gene matches. The CDR3 sequence is CASSPRTSGRSDTQYF. The CDR3 DNA follows: TGCGCCAGCAGCCCACGGACTAGCGGGAGATCAGATACGCAGTATTTT.

The sample holds a few counts of this clone. The chain uses TRBV23-1 and TRBJ2-7; a possible D gene is TRBD1 (5 bases). TRBV23-1 falls under the ORF class, with uncertain function. Trimming pared 6 bases from V and 0 bases from J, leaving 9 bases between. This CDR3 spans 13 amino acids. The CDR3 loop is CASRGVDSYEQYF. The DNA for the CDR3 is TGCGCCAGCAGAGGGGTTGACTCCTACGAGCAGTACTTC.

This chain joins TRBV6-8 and TRBJ2-2, with 7 bases aligning to TRBD2. Trimming took 5 bases from V and 2 from J; bases not matched to a gene: 2. The CDR3 spans 14 residues. CDR1 and CDR2 from the germline V gene are MNHGY and SAAAGT. The CDR3 is CASSGTTNTGELFF. The CDR3, as DNA: TGTGCCAGCAGTGGGACTACCAACACCGGGGAGCTGTTTTTT.